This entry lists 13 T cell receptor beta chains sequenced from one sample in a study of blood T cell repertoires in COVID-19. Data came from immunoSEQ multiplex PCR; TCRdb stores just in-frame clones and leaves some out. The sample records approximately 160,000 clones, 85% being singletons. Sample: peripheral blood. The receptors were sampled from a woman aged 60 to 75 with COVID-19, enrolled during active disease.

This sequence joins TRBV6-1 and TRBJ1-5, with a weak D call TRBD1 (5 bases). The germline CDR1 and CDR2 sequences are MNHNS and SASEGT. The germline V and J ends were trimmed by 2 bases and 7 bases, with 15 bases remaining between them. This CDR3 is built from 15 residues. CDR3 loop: CASSEPRGKRQPQHF. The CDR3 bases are TGTGCCAGCAGTGAACCCCGGGGGAAAAGGCAGCCCCAGCATTTT.

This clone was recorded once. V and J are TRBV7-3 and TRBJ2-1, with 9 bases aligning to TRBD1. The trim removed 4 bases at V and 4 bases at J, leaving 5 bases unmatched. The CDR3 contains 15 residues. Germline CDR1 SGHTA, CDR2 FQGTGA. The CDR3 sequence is CASSSDRGRYNEQFF. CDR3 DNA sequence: TGTGCCAGCAGCTCGGACAGGGGTAGATACAATGAGCAGTTCTTC.

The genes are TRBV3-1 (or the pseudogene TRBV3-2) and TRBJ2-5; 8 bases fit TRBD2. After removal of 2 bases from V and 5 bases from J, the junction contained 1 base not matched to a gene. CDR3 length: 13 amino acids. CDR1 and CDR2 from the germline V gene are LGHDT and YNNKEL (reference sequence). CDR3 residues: CASSQREGETQYF. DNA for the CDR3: TGTGCCAGCAGCCAACGGGAGGGGGAGACCCAGTACTTC.

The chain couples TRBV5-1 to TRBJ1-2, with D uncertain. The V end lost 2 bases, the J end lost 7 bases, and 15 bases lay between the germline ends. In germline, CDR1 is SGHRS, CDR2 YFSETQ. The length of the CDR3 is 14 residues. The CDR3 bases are TGCGCCAGCAGCTTCTCCCGGCGGTCGGGTGGCTACACCTTC. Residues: CASSFSRRSGGYTF.

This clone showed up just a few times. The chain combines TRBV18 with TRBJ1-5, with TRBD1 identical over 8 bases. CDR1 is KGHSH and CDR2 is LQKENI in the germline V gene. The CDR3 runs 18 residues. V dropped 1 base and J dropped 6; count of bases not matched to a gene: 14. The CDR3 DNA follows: TGTGCCAGCTCACCACGTCAAGGACAGGGTCGATATTTTCAGCCCCAGCATTTT. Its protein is CASSPRQGQGRYFQPQHF.

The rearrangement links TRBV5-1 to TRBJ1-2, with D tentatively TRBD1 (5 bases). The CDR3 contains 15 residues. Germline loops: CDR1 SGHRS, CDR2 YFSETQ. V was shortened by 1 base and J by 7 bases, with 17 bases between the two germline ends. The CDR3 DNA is TGCGCCAGCAGCTTGACCCCAGGGCCGCGGGGTGGCTACACCTTC. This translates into CASSLTPGPRGGYTF.

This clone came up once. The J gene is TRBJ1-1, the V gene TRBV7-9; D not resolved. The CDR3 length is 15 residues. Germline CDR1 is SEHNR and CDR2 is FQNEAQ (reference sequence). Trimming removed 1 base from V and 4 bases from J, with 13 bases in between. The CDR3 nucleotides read TGTGCCAGCAGCTTAGTTGGTCAGGTGGGCACTGAAGCTTTCTTT. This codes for CASSLVGQVGTEAFF. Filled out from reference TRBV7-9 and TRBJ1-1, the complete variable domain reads DTGVSQNPRHKITKRGQNVTFRCDPISEHNRLYWYRQTLGQGPEFLTYFQNEAQLEKSRLLSDRFSAERPKGSFSTLEIQRTEQGDSAMYLCASSLVGQVGTEAFFGQGTRLTVV.

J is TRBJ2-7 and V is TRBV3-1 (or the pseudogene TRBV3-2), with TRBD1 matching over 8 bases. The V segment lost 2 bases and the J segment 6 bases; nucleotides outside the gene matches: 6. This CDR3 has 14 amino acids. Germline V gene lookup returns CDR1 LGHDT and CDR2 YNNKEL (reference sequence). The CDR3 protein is CASSQQPTGGEQYF. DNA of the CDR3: TGTGCCAGCAGCCAACAACCCACAGGGGGCGAGCAGTACTTC.

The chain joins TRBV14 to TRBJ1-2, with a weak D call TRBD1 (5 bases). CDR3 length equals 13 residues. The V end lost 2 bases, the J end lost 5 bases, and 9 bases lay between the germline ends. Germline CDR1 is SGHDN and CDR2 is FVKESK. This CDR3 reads CASSQRGLYGYTF. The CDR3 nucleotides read TGTGCCAGCAGCCAACGGGGACTATATGGCTACACCTTC.

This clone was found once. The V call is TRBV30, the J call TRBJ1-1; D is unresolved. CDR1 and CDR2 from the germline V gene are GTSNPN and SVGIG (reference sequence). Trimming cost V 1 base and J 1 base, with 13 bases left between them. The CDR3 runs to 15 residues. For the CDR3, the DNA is TGTGCCTGGAGTGCTTCCTACCCAGGGAACACTGAAGCTTTCTTT. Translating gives CAWSASYPGNTEAFF.

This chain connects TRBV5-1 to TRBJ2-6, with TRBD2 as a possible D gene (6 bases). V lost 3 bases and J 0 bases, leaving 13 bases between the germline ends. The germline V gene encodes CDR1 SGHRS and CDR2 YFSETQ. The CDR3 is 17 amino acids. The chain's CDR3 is CASSWGGEHSGANVLTF. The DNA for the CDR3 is TGCGCCAGCAGCTGGGGAGGAGAACACTCTGGGGCCAACGTCCTGACTTTC.

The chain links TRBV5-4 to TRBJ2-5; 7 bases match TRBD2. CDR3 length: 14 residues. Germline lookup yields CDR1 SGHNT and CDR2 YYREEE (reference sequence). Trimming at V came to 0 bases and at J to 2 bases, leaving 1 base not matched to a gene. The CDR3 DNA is TGTGCCAGCAGCTTGGAAGCGGGGCAAGAGACCCAGTACTTC. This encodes CASSLEAGQETQYF.

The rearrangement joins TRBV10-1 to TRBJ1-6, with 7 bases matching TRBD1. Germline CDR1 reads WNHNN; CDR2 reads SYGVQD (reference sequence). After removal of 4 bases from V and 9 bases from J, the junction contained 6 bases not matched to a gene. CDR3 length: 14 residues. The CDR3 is CASSVTGSGSPLHF. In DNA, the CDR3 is TGCGCCAGCAGTGTGACAGGGTCCGGTTCACCCCTCCACTTT.